The rows below give T cell receptor beta chains drawn from one sample of a study of T-cell reconstitution after alpha-beta-depleted transplantation in children. TCRdb ran MiXCR on the PCR reads and lists one entry per CDR3 protein. The data hold about 540,000 distinct CDR3 sequences, with around 20% observed a single time. The material was PBMCs from the stem cell graft donor, obtained from the stem cell graft. Source of these receptors: a human donor who donated a stem cell graft to a child with acute lymphoblastic leukemia. Each CDR3 is given with its conserved first and last residue. D genes are given only for firm matches. Some rows mark clone size as missing; the rest say once, few, many or name a class of expanded clone.

d_gene	v_gene	abundance	j_gene	CDR3nt	CDR3aa
-	TRBV7-9	few	TRBJ1-2	TGTGCCAGCAGCAGAGCCTCGACAGGCGGAACCAACTATGGCTACACCTTC	CASSRASTGGTNYGYTF
-	TRBV6-1	-	TRBJ2-7	TGTGCCAGCAGTCCCAGGGAGTCCTACGAGCAGTACTTC	CASSPRESYEQYF
-	TRBV5-1	few	TRBJ2-7	TGCGCCAGCAGTCAAGACGGCCCCTCCTACGAGCAGTACTTC	CASSQDGPSYEQYF
-	TRBV18	few	TRBJ2-7	TGTGCCAGCTCACCACGCGGGGCCGCTATCTACGAGCAGTACTTC	CASSPRGAAIYEQYF
TRBD2	TRBV20-1	-	TRBJ2-7	TGCAGCGTAGCGGGAGCGTACCACGAGCAGTACTTC	CSVAGAYHEQYF
TRBD2	TRBV24-1	-	TRBJ2-1	TGTGCCACCAGCATCGGGACTAGCAGTTACAATGAGCAGTTCTTC	CATSIGTSSYNEQFF
-	TRBV27	few	TRBJ1-2	TGTGCCAGCAGTTTAAATCCGGAAAGGGGCTACACCTTC	CASSLNPERGYTF
-	TRBV4-1	-	TRBJ2-7	TGCGCCAGCAGCCAAGTTTCAGGGGCCCCCTACGAGCAGTACTTC	CASSQVSGAPYEQYF
TRBD1	TRBV5-1	-	TRBJ1-4	TGCGCCAGCAGGACAGGGGAGGCTGAAAAACTGTTTTTT	CASRTGEAEKLFF
-	TRBV9	-	TRBJ2-1	TGTGCCAGCAGTAAGATTACTGACAATGAGCAGTTCTTC	CASSKITDNEQFF
-	TRBV20-1	few	TRBJ2-7	TGCAGTGCTGGGCAAGGCCGCCTAGGGTCATCCTACGAGCAGTACTTC	CSAGQGRLGSSYEQYF
TRBD2	TRBV6-1	-	TRBJ2-7	TGTGCCAGCAGATCCGGGACTAGCGGGAGGGGCTTACACGAGCAGTACTTC	CASRSGTSGRGLHEQYF
-	TRBV20-1	-	TRBJ2-1	TGCAGTGCTAGAGATTCGACGGGTTCCTACAATGAGCAGTTCTTC	CSARDSTGSYNEQFF
-	TRBV12-3/TRBV12-4	few	TRBJ2-1	TGTGCCAGCAGTCCCACAGGGGGGGAATGGAGAGAGCAGTTCTTC	CASSPTGGEWREQFF